This T cell receptor (beta chain) was retrieved from a study of vaccination effects on CD4 cells after COVID-19. Study as a whole: It was a median of 72 days after the second dose that post-vaccine samples were obtained.

Trimming left V 4 bases short and J 1 base short, with 7 bases between. From germline, CDR1 is LGHNA and CDR2 YNFKEQ. CDR3 length equals 13 residues. The protocol was immunoSEQ multiplex PCR, while the TCRdb copy is restricted to in-frame clones and leaves out a portion. The sample holds 45,000 to 65,000 clones, about 78% seen once. Subsequent to a culture period of more than 9 days, CD4+ T cells were isolated. Two-dose vaccination with either BNT162b2 or mRNA-1273 was given to the participants. Half-medium replacement with IL-2 medium occurred on days 3 and 7. By frequency in the sample, this clone is medium-sized. The antigen is undetermined. Overall study results and limits: Common cold coronaviruses were cross-recognized by only 1 of 255 vaccine-induced clones in healthy vaccinees. Convalescent patients were few in the study, and early post-infection timepoints were absent.

The receptor comes from a human donor who received a COVID-19 vaccine. The specimen comprised CD4+ T cells from PBMCs cultured without peptide, sampled after COVID-19 vaccination. The V gene is TRBV4-2, the J gene TRBJ2-5; D is ambiguous. Here the CDR3 reads CASSRQLQETQYF. DNA for the CDR3: TGTGCCAGCAGCCGCCAGCTCCAAGAGACCCAGTACTTC.